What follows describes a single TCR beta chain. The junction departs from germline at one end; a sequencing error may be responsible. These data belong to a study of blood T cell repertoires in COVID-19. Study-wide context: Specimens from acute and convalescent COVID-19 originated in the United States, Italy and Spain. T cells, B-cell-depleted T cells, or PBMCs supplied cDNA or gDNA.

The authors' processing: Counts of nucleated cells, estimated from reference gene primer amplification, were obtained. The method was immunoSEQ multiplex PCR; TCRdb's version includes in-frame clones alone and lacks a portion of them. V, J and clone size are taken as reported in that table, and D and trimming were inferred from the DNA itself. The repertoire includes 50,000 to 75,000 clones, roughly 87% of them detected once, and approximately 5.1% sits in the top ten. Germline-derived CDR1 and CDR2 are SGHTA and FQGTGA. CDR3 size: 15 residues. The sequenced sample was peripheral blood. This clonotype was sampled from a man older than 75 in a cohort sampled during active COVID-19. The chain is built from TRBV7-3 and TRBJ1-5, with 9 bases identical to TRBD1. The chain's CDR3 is CASSLTTGGNQPQHF. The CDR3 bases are TGTGCCAGCAGCCTAACGACAGGGGGAAATCAGCCCCAGCATTTT.